The present T cell receptor beta chain was sequenced within a study of blood T cell repertoires in COVID-19. Study as a whole: Samples taken during acute and convalescent COVID-19 were collected in the United States, Italy and Spain. T cells, B-cell-depleted T cells, or PBMCs supplied cDNA or gDNA.

Original handling: Estimation of nucleated cell counts was performed using reference gene primer amplification. Clones were read by immunoSEQ multiplex PCR, and TCRdb kept only the in-frame ones, dropping some. The DNA gave D and trimming, while V, J and clone size come from that table. The profile shows tens of thousands of clones, 85% of them singletons. Trimming at V came to 5 bases and at J to 1 base, leaving 4 bases not matched to a gene. Germline V gene data show CDR1 as SGHAT and CDR2 as FQNNGV. The CDR3 length is 15 residues. This clone was observed a single time. V is TRBV11-2 and J is TRBJ2-1; 8 nucleotides agree with TRBD1. Specimen: peripheral blood. This receptor was identified in a man between 65 and 85 years old with acute or convalescent COVID-19. DNA for the CDR3: TGTGCCAGCAGCCTCCAGGGGGCATCCTACAATGAGCAGTTCTTC. Its protein is CASSLQGASYNEQFF.